Listed below are T cell receptor beta chains from one sample, sequenced in a study of shared clonotypes between healthy human individuals. The protocol was immunoSEQ multiplex PCR, while the TCRdb copy is restricted to in-frame clones and leaves out a portion. Of some 660,000 clones in the sample, about 80% were seen once. Material: memory CD4+ T cells sorted from blood. Source of these receptors: a woman aged 30 to 39 in good health. CDR3s include the opening cysteine and the closing phenylalanine or tryptophan. Each record gives: J gene, V gene, D gene, clone size, CDR3 DNA, CDR3 protein. A D gene is named only where the DNA matches it firmly. Clone size is given for some rows only: seen once, a few or many times, or a class if the clone is expanded.

TRBJ2-1,TRBV5-4,TRBD1,-,TGTGCCAGCAGCCCAAATCCGGGACAGGGGGCGAAGGAGCAGTTCTTC,CASSPNPGQGAKEQFF
TRBJ2-1,TRBV29-1,TRBD1,-,TGCAGCGTTGACGTAAGACAGGGGGAAGGTGAGCAGTTCTTC,CSVDVRQGEGEQFF
TRBJ1-2,TRBV4-2,-,-,TGTGCCAGCAGCCAGGGGACGGAAAACTATGGCTACACCTTC,CASSQGTENYGYTF
TRBJ2-5,TRBV19,-,-,TGTGCCAGTAGTATACAGCAAGAGACCCAGTACTTC,CASSIQQETQYF
TRBJ1-2,TRBV19,-,-,TGTGCCAGTAGTCCTGGACAGCGGCACTATGGCTACACCTTC,CASSPGQRHYGYTF
TRBJ2-5,TRBV6-5,TRBD2,-,TGTGCCAGCAGTTCGTTAGCGGGAGGTTTGGGCGAACAGTACTTC,CASSSLAGGLGEQYF
TRBJ1-1,TRBV5-1,-,-,TGCGCCAGCAGCGTCGGGACAACCCGAAACACTGAAGCTTTCTTT,CASSVGTTRNTEAFF
TRBJ2-7,TRBV6-1,-,-,TGTGCCAGCAGTAGAGCGGGACAGGCGTACGAGCAGTACTTC,CASSRAGQAYEQYF
TRBJ2-3,TRBV6-1,-,-,TGTGCCAGCAGCGCTCGGGATACAGATACGCAGTATTTT,CASSARDTDTQYF
TRBJ1-4,TRBV11-2,-,many,TGTGCCAGCAGCAAGCGGGGAGATGGGACTAATGAAAAACTGTTTTTT,CASSKRGDGTNEKLFF
TRBJ2-5,TRBV29-1,-,-,TGCAGCGCCAGAGGGGGGGGAGAGACCCAGTACTTC,CSARGGGETQYF
TRBJ2-2,TRBV18,-,-,TGTGCCAGCTCCCGGGGCGGGACAAACACCGGGGAGCTGTTTTTT,CASSRGGTNTGELFF
TRBJ2-1,TRBV4-1,-,-,TGCGCCAGCAGCCAACAGGGGGCTAGCGGCCACAATGAGCAGTTCTTC,CASSQQGASGHNEQFF
TRBJ2-6,TRBV2,TRBD1,few,TGTGCCAGCAGTGGAGACAGGGTATTATCTGGGGCCAACGTCCTGACTTTC,CASSGDRVLSGANVLTF
TRBJ2-3,TRBV14,-,-,TGTGCCAGCAGCTCCTACGGGTCTACGCAGTATTTT,CASSSYGSTQYF
TRBJ1-5,TRBV28,-,-,TGTGCCAGCAGTCTCCAGGGTCAGCCCCAGCATTTT,CASSLQGQPQHF
TRBJ2-1,TRBV28,-,-,TGTGCCAGCAGCTTAAGGGGCGGACAGAGCTCCTACAATGAGCAGTTCTTC,CASSLRGGQSSYNEQFF
TRBJ2-1,TRBV2,-,few,TGTGCCAGCAGGAAACAGGGTGGTGACAATGAGCAGTTCTTC,CASRKQGGDNEQFF
TRBJ2-5,TRBV18,-,few,TGTGCCAGCTCACTGGGACTCCAAGAGACCCAGTACTTC,CASSLGLQETQYF
TRBJ1-1,TRBV7-2,TRBD1,once,TGTGCCAGCAGCGCTGACAGGGGGACTGAAGCTTTCTTT,CASSADRGTEAFF
TRBJ1-1,TRBV27,-,few,TGTGCCAGCAGTTTTTCCGAACCGACCCGGAAGAACACTGAAGCTTTCTTT,CASSFSEPTRKNTEAFF
TRBJ2-7,TRBV6-1,TRBD2,-,TGTGCCAGCAGTGATCGGGCGGGAGGGAGGTACGAGCAGTACTTC,CASSDRAGGRYEQYF
TRBJ2-7,TRBV29-1,-,-,TGCAGCGTTGAACTGTTGGGGGGCCCCTTCTCCTACGAGCAGTACTTC,CSVELLGGPFSYEQYF
TRBJ2-1,TRBV5-4,TRBD2,-,TGTGCCAGCAGCTTGAGACTAGCGGGAGTGGGAGAGCAGTTCTTC,CASSLRLAGVGEQFF
TRBJ2-5,TRBV14,TRBD1,-,TGTGCCAGCAGCCATGGACAGGTGTCCCCCCACCAAGAGACCCAGTACTTC,CASSHGQVSPHQETQYF
TRBJ1-2,TRBV2,TRBD1,-,TGTGCCAGCAGACCCTCCCCGGGACAGGGGCCAGCTAACTATGGCTACACCTTC,CASRPSPGQGPANYGYTF
TRBJ2-7,TRBV27,TRBD1,-,TGTGCCAGCAGTCCCTTGGACAGGGACGACTACGAGCAGTACTTC,CASSPLDRDDYEQYF
TRBJ2-5,TRBV28,TRBD2,-,TGTGCCAGCACCCAAGGGGCCATGGGGCTAGCGGGAGGGGAGACCCAGTACTTC,CASTQGAMGLAGGETQYF
TRBJ1-2,TRBV7-8,TRBD1,-,TGTGCCAGCAGCCTCAAAGACAGGGGGCTCGGCTACACCTTC,CASSLKDRGLGYTF
TRBJ2-1,TRBV7-3,-,-,TGTGCCAGCAGCTTATTCGCAGGATCGGGCTACAATGAGCAGTTCTTC,CASSLFAGSGYNEQFF
TRBJ2-5,TRBV10-3,-,-,TGTGCCGTGGGGCGGGAAGAGACCCAGTACTTC,CAVGREETQYF
TRBJ2-1,TRBV4-1,TRBD1,-,TGCGCCAGCAGCTCGGTGGGGACAGGATCCTACAATGAGCAGTTCTTC,CASSSVGTGSYNEQFF
TRBJ1-2,TRBV29-1,TRBD1,-,TGCAGCGTTGAAGATTATTCCGACAGGGTTAACACCTTC,CSVEDYSDRVNTF
TRBJ1-1,TRBV6-4,TRBD1,-,TGTGCCAGCAAAATGGACAGGGGGAACACTGAAGCTTTCTTT,CASKMDRGNTEAFF
TRBJ2-1,TRBV30,-,few,TGTGCCTGGGAACTTGGGGGTTACAATGAGCAGTTCTTC,CAWELGGYNEQFF